This T cell receptor (beta chain) was obtained from a study of T cells of healthy individuals. One entry per CDR3 protein results from TCRdb running MiXCR on the 5' RACE reads. The sample records 55,000 to 65,000 distinct CDR3 sequences, under 20% being singletons. The CDR3 runs to 14 residues. The junction had 3 bases not matched to a gene; V was cut back by 0 bases and J by 4 bases. Germline lookup yields CDR1 SGDLS and CDR2 YYNGEE. The chain uses TRBV9 and TRBJ2-5, with 7 nucleotides matching TRBD2. The receptor was derived from a human donor in good health. The CDR3 nucleotides read TGTGCCAGCAGCGTAGGGCTAGCGGCAGAGACCCAGTACTTC. Residues: CASSVGLAAETQYF.